The sequence of this T cell receptor (beta chain) was determined in a study of radiotherapy plus CTLA-4 blockade in lung cancer. Study results and caveats: Interferon-beta, together with early blood T cell clone dynamics, reportedly best predicted response.

With respect to this clone: Its specificity is unknown.

This CDR3 has 15 residues. Trimming removed 6 bases at V and 4 bases at J, with 16 bases between. Germline values: CDR1 MNHEY, CDR2 SVGAGI. Method: immunoSEQ multiplex PCR; TCRdb's copy keeps in-frame clones and lacks some. The data contain 45,000 or so clones, 65% to 85% of them singletons. The sequence came from a human donor with non-small cell lung cancer who had stable disease on radiotherapy plus ipilimumab. This sample comprised peripheral blood, obtained from a patient treated with radiotherapy plus ipilimumab. V and J are TRBV6-5 and TRBJ1-5, with D unresolved. This CDR3 reads CASSPVRASNQPQHF. The CDR3 DNA reads TGTGCCAGCAGCCCCGTCCGGGCCTCAAATCAGCCCCAGCATTTT.